These 18 T cell receptor beta chains came from one sample sequenced in a study of blood T cells in healthy people across ages. Then a second PCR, running about 6 to 11 cycles, was carried out with a sample-barcoded 5' primer and a J-beta primer mix. A single record per CDR3 protein comes from TCRdb applying MiXCR to the 5' RACE reads. The data hold around 520,000 distinct CDR3 sequences, with about a quarter observed a single time. These same data were also listed under a study on T cells of mothers and their children.

The specimen sequenced was blood. The receptors stem from a boy between 2 and 15 years old in good health.

V and J are TRBV7-8 and TRBJ1-4, with 7 positions matching TRBD1. The germline V gene encodes CDR1 SGHVS and CDR2 FQNEAQ. The ends lost 1 base at V and 5 bases at J; junction bases unmatched: 4. The CDR3 covers 15 residues. The CDR3 region has the DNA TGTGCCAGCAGCTTAGACGCAGGGGGGAATGAAAAACTGTTTTTT. Translated, it gives CASSLDAGGNEKLFF.

The table lists this clonotype with a few counts. The chain employs TRBV7-8 and TRBJ1-4, with D possibly matching TRBD1 (6 bases). The CDR3 is 14 residues long. CDR1 is SGHVS and CDR2 is FQNEAQ in the germline V gene. The germline V and J ends were trimmed by 6 bases and 4 bases, with 12 bases remaining between them. CDR3 residues: CASSRTVGNEKLFF. DNA of the CDR3: TGTGCCAGCAGTCGGACAGTGGGTAATGAAAAACTGTTTTTT.

This clonotype was observed at least ten times. The rearrangement links TRBV7-9 to TRBJ2-4; no reliable D call. Trimming removed 4 bases at V and 13 bases at J, with 20 bases between. This CDR3 comprises 14 residues. CDR1 and CDR2 from the germline V gene are SEHNR and FQNEAQ (reference sequence). CDR3 residues: CASSSTPGRTGQYF. Here the CDR3 DNA reads TGTGCCAGCAGCTCCACTCCGGGCCGGACGGGCCAGTACTTC.

This clonotype was seen only a few times. The J gene is TRBJ1-1, the V gene TRBV9; D uncertain. Germline lookup yields CDR1 SGDLS and CDR2 YYNGEE. The CDR3 extends over 14 amino acids. The V end was cut by 3 bases, the J end by 4 bases, with 13 bases between. CDR3 amino acids: CASSGVEGSTEAFF. In DNA, the CDR3 is TGTGCCAGCAGCGGGGTAGAGGGTAGCACTGAAGCTTTCTTT.

On this clonotype: One end of the junction varies from germline; a read error may be responsible. The CDR3 here is CASSLGTANEKLVF. CDR3 nucleotides: TGTGCCAGCAGCTTGGGGACAGCTAATGAAAAACTGGTTTTT. The rearrangement joins TRBV5-5 to TRBJ1-4; weak D call: TRBD1 (6 bases). The CDR3 contains 14 residues. Germline CDR1 reads SGHKS; CDR2 reads YYEKEE (reference sequence).

The sample holds a few counts of this clonotype. This chain connects TRBV5-1 to TRBJ1-1; TRBD1 is a possible D gene (6 bases). Germline V gene lookup returns CDR1 SGHRS and CDR2 YFSETQ. The CDR3 length is 14 residues. Trimming took 0 bases from V and 6 from J, leaving 12 bases between them. The DNA for the CDR3 is TGCGCCAGCAGCTTGGTCGGGGGCAACGCTGAAGCTTTCTTT. Protein sequence: CASSLVGGNAEAFF.

V usage is TRBV6-5 and J usage is TRBJ1-1; 9 nucleotides agree with TRBD1. This CDR3 comprises 15 residues. CDR1 and CDR2 from the germline V gene are MNHEY and SVGAGI. V was pared by 4 bases and J by 4 bases, with 7 bases of the junction left unmatched. CDR3 in amino acids: CASSSLTGGGTEAFF. CDR3 bases: TGTGCCAGCAGTTCCTTGACAGGGGGTGGCACTGAAGCTTTCTTT.

This clonotype was seen a handful of times. V and J are TRBV10-3 and TRBJ2-7; 10 positions match TRBD2. This CDR3 is built from 13 residues. CDR1 and CDR2 (germline): ENHRY, SYGVKD. Germline trimming cut 8 bases from V and 3 bases from J; bases unmatched to any gene: 4. This CDR3 reads CAIASGRVYEQYF. CDR3 coding DNA: TGTGCCATCGCCAGCGGGAGGGTCTACGAGCAGTACTTC.

The rearrangement links TRBV7-9 to TRBJ2-1; D may correspond to TRBD1 or TRBD2 (5 bases each). CDR1 and CDR2 from the germline V gene are SEHNR and FQNEAQ (reference sequence). Between the trimmed V and J ends, which lost 2 bases and 2 bases, there was a span of 13 bases. The CDR3 contains 16 residues. CDR3 residues: CASSLLAGLAYNEQFF. For the CDR3, the DNA is TGTGCCAGCAGCTTACTAGCAGGGCTCGCCTACAATGAGCAGTTCTTC.

The chain has TRBV3-1 and TRBJ2-5; 9 positions match TRBD1. The DNA end lines up better with TRBJ2-7; the J call may be wrong. There are 15 residues in the CDR3. Germline V gene lookup returns CDR1 LGHDT and CDR2 YNNKEL (reference sequence). The CDR3 DNA follows: TGTGCCAGCAGCCAAGATCCCGGGACAGGGCGCGAGCAGTACTTC. Its translation is CASSQDPGTGREQYF.

This clonotype turned up a few times. V gene TRBV10-2 combines with J gene TRBJ2-6; TRBD1 matches 8 bases. The CDR3 is 17 amino acids. V lost 7 bases, J lost 0 bases, and 8 bases stayed unmatched. The germline CDR1 and CDR2 sequences are WSHSY and SAAADI. CDR3 amino acids: CASKRTGRFSGANVLTF. The DNA for the CDR3 is TGCGCCAGCAAGCGGACAGGGAGGTTCTCTGGGGCCAACGTCCTGACTTTC.

This sequence joins TRBV6-2 or TRBV6-3 and TRBJ2-6; D uncertain. The germline V and J ends were trimmed by 5 bases and 4 bases, with 12 bases remaining between them. Germline loops: CDR1 MNHEY, CDR2 SVGEGT. CDR3 length: 15 amino acids. The CDR3 is CASSRNVAGANVLTF. The CDR3 coding sequence is TGTGCCAGCAGTCGGAACGTTGCGGGGGCCAACGTCCTGACTTTC.

There are a few counts of this clonotype. The chain has TRBV6-5 and TRBJ1-4; D ambiguous. CDR3 length: 15 residues. Germline loops: CDR1 MNHEY, CDR2 SVGAGI. Trimming stripped 3 bases from V and 4 bases from J, with 12 bases between. CDR3: CASSYDGMSNEKLFF. DNA of the CDR3: TGTGCCAGCAGTTATGACGGGATGAGTAATGAAAAACTGTTTTTT.

This clonotype has a handful of counts. The J gene is TRBJ1-1, the V gene TRBV5-5, with a tentative D call TRBD1 (5 bases). Looked up from germline, CDR1 is SGHKS and CDR2 is YYEKEE (reference sequence). Deletions cut 5 bases from V and 2 bases from J, with 13 bases between. The CDR3 has 14 amino acids. CDR3 protein: CASSWTSTNTEAFF. The CDR3 region has the DNA TGTGCCAGCAGTTGGACAAGCACTAACACTGAAGCTTTCTTT.

Here the CDR3 DNA reads TGTGCCAGCAGTCTTCGGACTAGCGGGGGCACCGGGGAGCTGTTTTTT. Translating it yields CASSLRTSGGTGELFF. This rearrangement joins TRBV2 to TRBJ2-2; 13 bases fit TRBD2. The CDR3 extends over 16 amino acids. Trimming cost V 5 bases and J 4 bases; bases outside gene matches: 4. CDR1 is SNHLY and CDR2 is FYNNEI in the germline V gene.

This clonotype was counted between two and nine times. This chain links TRBV7-9 with TRBJ2-7; 7 bases are a match to TRBD2. CDR1 is SEHNR and CDR2 is FQNEAQ in the germline V gene (reference sequence). The CDR3 has 15 amino acids. After removal of 1 base from V and 1 base from J, the junction contained 4 bases not matched to a gene. The CDR3 spells CASSLEERGSYEQYF. CDR3 sequence (DNA): TGTGCCAGCAGCTTAGAGGAGCGGGGATCCTACGAGCAGTACTTC.

The sample holds a few counts of this clonotype. The chain couples TRBV4-1 to TRBJ1-1, with TRBD1 as a possible D gene (6 bases). Per the germline V gene, CDR1 is MGHRA and CDR2 is YSYEKL. The V end was cut by 4 bases, the J end by 6 bases, with 24 bases between. The CDR3 has 17 residues. CDR3 nucleotide sequence: TGCGCCAGCAGCCTACTCCATATACTTGAACAGGGCCCTGAAGCTTTCTTT. It specifies CASSLLHILEQGPEAFF.

V gene TRBV5-1 combines with J gene TRBJ2-3; D not resolved. CDR1 is SGHRS, CDR2 YFSETQ, per germline. The CDR3 is made up of 16 amino acids. Trimming removed 4 bases at V and 2 bases at J, with 17 bases between. Written as DNA, the CDR3 is TGCGCCAGCAGCCGTCTGGGTGGCGGATCCACAGATACGCAGTATTTT. Its translation is CASSRLGGGSTDTQYF.